This TCR beta chain was captured in a study of T cell clones after liver transplantation. Unmatched junction bases numbered 6, after V lost 5 bases and J lost 7 bases. CDR1 SGHNT and CDR2 YENEEA come from the germline V gene. This CDR3 spans 13 amino acids. TCRdb's table, derived via immunoSEQ multiplex PCR, lists solely in-frame clones and lacks some. Of about 72,000 clones in the sample, more than 75% were seen once. This clone has a single count. The receptor was derived from a human donor who received a liver transplant. The V gene is TRBV11-3, the J gene TRBJ2-7; TRBD1 matches at 9 bases. The sample in question was CD4+ T cells from blood, obtained before liver transplant. CDR3 nucleotides: TGTGCCAGCAGCCTATGGGACAGGGAGGAGCAGTACTTC. Amino acid sequence: CASSLWDREEQYF.